This T cell receptor beta chain comes out of a study of identifying expanded T cells in peripheral blood. The CDR3 extends over 12 amino acids. V was trimmed by 0 bases and J by 7 bases, leaving 5 bases between them. Germline V CDR1 and CDR2: SGHRS, YFSETQ. To note about this clone: What it binds is not known.

General study findings and limits: Technical replicates showed roughly 1.2 changed clones; around two weeks about 16.4; four weeks 19. Across healthy donors, higher total template counts meant significantly greater roughly 2-week count variance.

Libraries were prepared by immunoSEQ multiplex PCR; TCRdb keeps only in-frame clonotypes and omits some of them. This sample has approximately 50,000 clones, with 65% to 90% found just once. This sequence joins TRBV5-1 and TRBJ2-1; unclear D gene. Sequences were obtained from blood. This receptor was identified in a person between 18 and 70 years old in good health. CDR3 loop: CASSLAPNEQFF. The CDR3 DNA follows: TGCGCCAGCAGCTTGGCCCCGAATGAGCAGTTCTTC.